The subject of this entry is one T cell receptor (beta chain). These data are taken from a study of T cell changes during pregnancy in multiple sclerosis. The germline gives CDR1 SGHRS, CDR2 YFSETQ. The CDR3 sequence is 15 residues long. J was trimmed by 5 bases and V by 1 base; bases with no gene match: 8. The protocol was immunoSEQ multiplex PCR, while the TCRdb copy is restricted to in-frame clones and leaves out a portion. Here the sample spans under 40,000 clones, more than 85% being singletons. The sample was CD4+ T cells from peripheral blood mononuclear cells, taken in the third trimester of pregnancy. This receptor was obtained from a female donor in good health, enrolled as a control in a pregnancy study. The J gene is TRBJ2-5, the V gene TRBV5-1, with 7 bases aligning to TRBD2. The CDR3 loop reads CASSLTTPGGETQYF. The CDR3 DNA follows: TGCGCCAGCAGCTTGACGACACCGGGGGGTGAGACCCAGTACTTC.